This T cell receptor beta chain was identified during a study of neoadjuvant anti-PD-1 for oral cavity cancer. Trimming left V 2 bases short and J 4 bases short, with 14 bases between. Looked up from germline, CDR1 is MNHEY and CDR2 is SVGAGI. CDR3 length: 15 amino acids. This table comes from immunoSEQ multiplex PCR, and its TCRdb copy is limited to in-frame clones, with some not included. Of 14,000 or so clones listed, just over 65% are singletons. This clone has more than one count but fewer than ten. This receptor was taken from a person aged 35-79 years with oral cavity squamous cell carcinoma. Sample: PBMCs, taken before nivolumab (anti-PD-1) treatment. The gene calls are TRBV6-5 and TRBJ2-5; perhaps TRBD1 as D (5 bases). CDR3: CASSYTSGKRETQYF. CDR3 DNA sequence: TGTGCCAGCAGTTACACTTCAGGGAAGCGAGAGACCCAGTACTTC.